The 10 T cell receptor beta chains below were found in one sample sequenced in a study of T-cell reconstitution after alpha-beta-depleted transplantation in children. Unique molecular identifiers tagged the TCRbeta library. Each CDR3 protein is one row after TCRdb ran MiXCR on the PCR reads. The data contain 500,000 to 600,000 distinct CDR3 sequences, around 18% of them singletons. The sequences come from PBMCs from the stem cell graft donor, collected from the stem cell graft. Receptors were obtained from a human donor who donated a stem cell graft to a child with acute lymphoblastic leukemia.

This chain connects TRBV20-1 to TRBJ2-2; TRBD2 aligns across 9 bases. This CDR3 spans 16 amino acids. V gave up 2 bases and J gave up 6 bases; unmatched junction bases: 10. Looked up from germline, CDR1 is DFQATT and CDR2 is SNEGSKA (reference sequence). As DNA, the CDR3 is TGCAGTGCTAGACCGTGGCGGGAGGGAATGTCCGGGGAGCTGTTTTTT. It yields the protein CSARPWREGMSGELFF.

This clonotype turned up a few times. The genes are TRBV3-1 and TRBJ1-4, with D maybe TRBD1 (5 bases). Trimming took off 5 bases at V and 0 bases at J, with 7 bases between the two ends. Per germline, CDR1 LGHDT and CDR2 YNNKEL (reference sequence). The CDR3 sequence is 14 residues long. CDR3 in amino acids: CASSGQPTNEKLFF. Written as DNA, the CDR3 is TGTGCCAGCAGCGGACAACCAACTAATGAAAAACTGTTTTTT. Complete variable domain (other parts from reference TRBV3-1 and TRBJ1-4): DTAVSQTPKYLVTQMGNDKSIKCEQNLGHDTMYWYKQDSKKFLKIMFSYNNKELIINETVPNRFSPKSPDKAHLNLHINSLELGDSAVYFCASSGQPTNEKLFFGSGTQLSVL.

This clonotype turned up a few times. J is TRBJ1-3 and V is TRBV5-1; D is perhaps TRBD1 (6 bases). This CDR3 comprises 15 residues. From germline, CDR1 is SGHRS and CDR2 YFSETQ. Deletions cut 0 bases from V and 4 bases from J, with 11 bases between. DNA for the CDR3: TGCGCCAGCAGCTTGGTGGGGGCTGAAGGAAACACCATATATTTT. The encoded protein is CASSLVGAEGNTIYF.

The chain carries TRBV5-1 and TRBJ1-2; D may be TRBD1 (5 bases). Germline V gives CDR1 SGHRS, CDR2 YFSETQ. V lost 6 bases and J lost 4, with 16 bases in between. The CDR3 contains 14 residues. CDR3 amino acids: CASTPEGRGYGYTF. CDR3 DNA: TGCGCCAGCACCCCGGAGGGTAGGGGCTATGGCTACACCTTC.

This chain uses TRBV7-3 with TRBJ1-1; no definite D call. The length of the CDR3 is 13 residues. CDR1 is SGHTA, CDR2 FQGTGA, per germline. Trimming stripped 5 bases from V and 1 base from J, with 8 bases between. Here the CDR3 reads CASSTQPNTEAFF. Here the CDR3 DNA reads TGTGCCAGCAGCACTCAACCGAACACTGAAGCTTTCTTT. The complete variable domain, with remaining parts taken from reference TRBV7-3 and TRBJ1-1, reads GAGVSQTPSNKVTEKGKYVELRCDPISGHTALYWYRQSLGQGPEFLIYFQGTGAADDSGLPNDRFFAVRPEGSVSTLKIQRTERGDSAVYLCASSTQPNTEAFFGQGTRLTVV.

This chain links TRBV2 with TRBJ1-5; D might be TRBD1 (5 bases). The CDR3 has 17 residues. CDR1 and CDR2 from the germline V gene are SNHLY and FYNNEI. The V gene lost 7 bases and the J gene lost 4 bases, with 23 bases spanning the gap. The CDR3 DNA reads as TGTGCCAGCATGGGGCTGGGGAGTTATAGTGGTAATCAGCCCCAGCATTTT. It is translated as CASMGLGSYSGNQPQHF.

The DNA for the CDR3 is TGTGCCAGTACTTTCGTTGGTGAGAACACCGGGGAGCTGTTTTTT. The encoded protein is CASTFVGENTGELFF. The V gene is TRBV19, the J gene TRBJ2-2; D is undetermined. This CDR3 comprises 15 residues. Trimming left V 7 bases short and J 1 base short, with 13 bases between. Per the germline V gene, CDR1 is LNHDA and CDR2 is SQIVND (reference sequence). Full variable domain (rest looked up from reference TRBV19 and TRBJ2-2): DGGITQSPKYLFRKEGQNVTLSCEQNLNHDAMYWYRQDPGQGLRLIYYSQIVNDFQKGDIAEGYSVSREKKESFPLTVTSAQKNPTAFYLCASTFVGENTGELFFGEGSRLTVL.

The chain uses TRBV30 and TRBJ1-5, with 9 bases fitting TRBD1. The germline V gene has CDR1 GTSNPN and CDR2 SVGIG (reference sequence). The CDR3 consists of 15 residues. V trimming: 3 bases; J trimming: 5 bases; junction bases outside the gene matches: 8. CDR3 region: CAWSQLGQGHQPQHF. CDR3 bases: TGTGCCTGGAGCCAATTGGGACAGGGCCATCAGCCCCAGCATTTT.

The genes are TRBV11-2 and TRBJ2-5; D might be TRBD2 (5 bases). The V end lost 1 base, the J end lost 7 bases, and 13 bases lay between the germline ends. The CDR3 loop spans 14 amino acids. Per the germline V gene, CDR1 is SGHAT and CDR2 is FQNNGV. Written as DNA, the CDR3 is TGTGCCAGCAGCTTAGTTTCTAGCATGGTGACCCAGTACTTC. This codes for CASSLVSSMVTQYF.

The chain uses TRBV3-1 and TRBJ1-1, with 7 bases aligning to TRBD1. Trimming removed 4 bases from V and 3 bases from J; junction bases left unmatched: 5. The CDR3 sequence is 14 residues long. CDR1 and CDR2 from the germline V gene are LGHDT and YNNKEL (reference sequence). The CDR3 nucleotides are TGTGCCAGCAGCCCCTGGGACAGCCACACTGAAGCTTTCTTT. Residues: CASSPWDSHTEAFF.